The T cell receptor beta chain under discussion was sequenced for a study of CD8 T cells in Susac syndrome. Per germline, CDR1 SGHNT and CDR2 YYREEE (reference sequence). The CDR3 is 16 residues long. Trimming cost V 2 bases and J 8 bases; bases outside gene matches: 13. RNA totalling roughly 0.5 to 1 ug underwent reverse transcription with random hexamers. TCRdb re-called the immunoSEQ multiplex PCR reads through MiXCR, storing one row per CDR3 protein. The sample lists approximately 190,000 distinct CDR3 sequences; about 93% were seen once. Sequencing input: CD4+ T cells from PBMCs. This chain connects TRBV5-4 to TRBJ2-3, with TRBD2 identical over 8 bases. The TCR was taken from a human donor in good health. This chain's CDR3 is CASSFNPSGGAGTQYF. The CDR3, as DNA: TGTGCCAGCAGCTTTAATCCCAGCGGGGGAGCCGGTACGCAGTATTTT.